This T cell receptor beta chain was sequenced in a study of CD8 T cells in Susac syndrome. Age- and sex-matched healthy donors served as the control group. Trimming took off 4 bases at V and 5 bases at J, with 11 bases between the two ends. This CDR3 contains 13 residues. Germline CDR1 and CDR2: LGHDT and YNNKEL (reference sequence). Reverse transcription of roughly 0.5 to 1 ug RNA was performed with random hexamers. Amplification of TCR beta CDR3 spanned 54 Vbeta and 13 Jbeta via immunoSEQ multiplex PCR. MiXCR, run by TCRdb on the immunoSEQ multiplex PCR reads, gives a single entry per CDR3 protein. The sample records roughly 120,000 distinct CDR3 sequences, 90% to 96% being singletons.

Sample: CD4+ T cells from PBMCs. The chain has TRBV3-1 and TRBJ1-1, with D perhaps matching TRBD1 (6 bases). This receptor was identified in a human donor in good health. For the CDR3, the DNA is TGTGCCAGCAGCCCCCACCAGGGGACTGAAGCTTTCTTT. It yields the protein CASSPHQGTEAFF.